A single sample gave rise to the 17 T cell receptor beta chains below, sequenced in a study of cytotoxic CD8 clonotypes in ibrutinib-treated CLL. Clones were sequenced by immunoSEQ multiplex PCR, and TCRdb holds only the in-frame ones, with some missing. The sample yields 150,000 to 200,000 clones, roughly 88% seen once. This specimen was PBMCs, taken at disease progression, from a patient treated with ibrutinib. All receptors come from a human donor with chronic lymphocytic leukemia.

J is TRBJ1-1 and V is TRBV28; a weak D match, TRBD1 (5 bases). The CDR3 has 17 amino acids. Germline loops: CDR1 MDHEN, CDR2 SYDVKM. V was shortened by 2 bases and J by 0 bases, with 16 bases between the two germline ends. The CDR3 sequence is CASSLGFRLGLNTEAFF. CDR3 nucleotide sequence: TGTGCCAGCAGTTTAGGTTTCCGGTTGGGGCTGAACACTGAAGCTTTCTTT.

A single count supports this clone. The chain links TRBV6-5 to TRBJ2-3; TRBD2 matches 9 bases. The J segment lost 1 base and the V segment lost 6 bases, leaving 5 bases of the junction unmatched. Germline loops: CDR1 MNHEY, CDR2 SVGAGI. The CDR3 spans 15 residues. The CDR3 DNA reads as TGTGCCAGCAGAAGACTAGCGGCGGGCACAGATACGCAGTATTTT. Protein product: CASRRLAAGTDTQYF.

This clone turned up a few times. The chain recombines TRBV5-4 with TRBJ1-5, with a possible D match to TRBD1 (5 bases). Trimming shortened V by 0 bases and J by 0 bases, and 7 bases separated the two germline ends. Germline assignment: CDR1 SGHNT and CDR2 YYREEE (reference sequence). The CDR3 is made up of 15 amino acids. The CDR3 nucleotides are TGTGCCAGCAGCTTGGCGGGGGATAGCAATCAGCCCCAGCATTTT. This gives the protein CASSLAGDSNQPQHF.

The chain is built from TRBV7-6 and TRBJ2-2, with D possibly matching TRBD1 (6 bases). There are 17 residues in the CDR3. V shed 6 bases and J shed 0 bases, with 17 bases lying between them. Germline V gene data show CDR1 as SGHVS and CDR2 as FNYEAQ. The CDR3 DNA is TGTGCCAGCAGATTTTCAGGGGCCCCTACGAACACCGGGGAGCTGTTTTTT. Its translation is CASRFSGAPTNTGELFF. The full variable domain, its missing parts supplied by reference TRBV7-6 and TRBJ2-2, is GAGVSQSPRYKVTKRGQDVALRCDPISGHVSLYWYRQALGQGPEFLTYFNYEAQQDKSGLPNDRFSAERPEGSISTLTIQRTEQRDSAMYRCASRFSGAPTNTGELFFGEGSRLTVL.

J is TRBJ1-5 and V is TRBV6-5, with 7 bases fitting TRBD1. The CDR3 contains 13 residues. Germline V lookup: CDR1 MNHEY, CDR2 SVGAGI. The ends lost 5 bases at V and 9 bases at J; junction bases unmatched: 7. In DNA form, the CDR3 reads TGTGCCAGCAGTCTCGACAGGGTTCGGCCCCAGCATTTT. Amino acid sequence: CASSLDRVRPQHF.

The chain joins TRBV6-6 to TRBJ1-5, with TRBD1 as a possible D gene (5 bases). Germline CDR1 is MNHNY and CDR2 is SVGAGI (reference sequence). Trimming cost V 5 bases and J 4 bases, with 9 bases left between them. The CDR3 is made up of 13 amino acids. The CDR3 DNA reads TGTGCCAGCAGTCCGCAGGGAAATCAGCCCCAGCATTTT. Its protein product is CASSPQGNQPQHF.

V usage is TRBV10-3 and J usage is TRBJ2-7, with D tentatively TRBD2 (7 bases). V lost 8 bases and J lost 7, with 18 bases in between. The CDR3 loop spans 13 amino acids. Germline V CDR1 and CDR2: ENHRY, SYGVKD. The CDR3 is CAIGEGGGGEQYF. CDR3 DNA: TGTGCCATCGGGGAAGGGGGGGGCGGTGAGCAGTACTTC.

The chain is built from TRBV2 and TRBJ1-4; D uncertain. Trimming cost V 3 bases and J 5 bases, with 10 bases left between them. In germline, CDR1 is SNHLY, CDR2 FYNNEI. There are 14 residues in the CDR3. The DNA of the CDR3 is TGTGCCAGCAGTGATGGAAACCTAAATGAAAAACTGTTTTTT. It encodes CASSDGNLNEKLFF.

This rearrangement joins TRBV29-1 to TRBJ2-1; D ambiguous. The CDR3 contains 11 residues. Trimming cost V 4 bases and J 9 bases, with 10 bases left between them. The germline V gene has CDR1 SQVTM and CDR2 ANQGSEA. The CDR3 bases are TGCAGCGTTGTTTGGGGTAGTGAGCAGTTCTTC. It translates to CSVVWGSEQFF.

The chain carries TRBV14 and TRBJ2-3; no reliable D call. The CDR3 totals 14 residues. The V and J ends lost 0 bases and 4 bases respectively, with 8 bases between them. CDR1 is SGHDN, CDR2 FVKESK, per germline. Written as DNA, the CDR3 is TGTGCCAGCAGCCAAGATCAAGTTTCAGATACGCAGTATTTT. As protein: CASSQDQVSDTQYF.

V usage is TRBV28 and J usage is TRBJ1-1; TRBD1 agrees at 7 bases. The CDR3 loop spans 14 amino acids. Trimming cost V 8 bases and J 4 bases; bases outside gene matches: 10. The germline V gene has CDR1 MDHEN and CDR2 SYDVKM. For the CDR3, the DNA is TGTGCCAGCCCGCCCCAGGGGGTAATCACTGAAGCTTTCTTT. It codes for CASPPQGVITEAFF.

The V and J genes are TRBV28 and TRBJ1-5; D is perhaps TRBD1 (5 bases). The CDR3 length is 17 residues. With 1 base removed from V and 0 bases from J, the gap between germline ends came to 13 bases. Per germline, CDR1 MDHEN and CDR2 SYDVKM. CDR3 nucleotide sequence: TGTGCCAGCAGTTTATTGGGCAGGGCGTATAGCAATCAGCCCCAGCATTTT. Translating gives CASSLLGRAYSNQPQHF. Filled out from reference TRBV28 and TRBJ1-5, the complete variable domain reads DVKVTQSSRYLVKRTGEKVFLECVQDMDHENMFWYRQDPGLGLRLIYFSYDVKMKEKGDIPEGYSVSREKKERFSLILESASTNQTSMYLCASSLLGRAYSNQPQHFGDGTRLSIL.

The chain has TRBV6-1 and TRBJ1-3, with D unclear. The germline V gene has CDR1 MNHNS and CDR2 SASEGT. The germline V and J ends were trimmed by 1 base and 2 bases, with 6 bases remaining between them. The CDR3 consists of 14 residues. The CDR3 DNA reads TGTGCCAGCAGTGAAGGGGTTCCTGGAAACACCATATATTTT. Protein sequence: CASSEGVPGNTIYF.

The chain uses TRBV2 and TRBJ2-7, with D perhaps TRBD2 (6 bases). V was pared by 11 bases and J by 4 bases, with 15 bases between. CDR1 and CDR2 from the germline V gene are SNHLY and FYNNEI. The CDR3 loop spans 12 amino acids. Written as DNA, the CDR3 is TGTGCCGGGGGGACTCAGTATTACGAGCAGTACTTC. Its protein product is CAGGTQYYEQYF. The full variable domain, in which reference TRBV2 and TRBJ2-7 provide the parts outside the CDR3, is EPEVTQTPSHQVTQMGQEVILRCVPISNHLYFYWYRQILGQKVEFLVSFYNNEISEKSEIFDDQFSVERPDGSNFTLKIRSTKLEDSAMYFCAGGTQYYEQYFGPGTRLTVT.

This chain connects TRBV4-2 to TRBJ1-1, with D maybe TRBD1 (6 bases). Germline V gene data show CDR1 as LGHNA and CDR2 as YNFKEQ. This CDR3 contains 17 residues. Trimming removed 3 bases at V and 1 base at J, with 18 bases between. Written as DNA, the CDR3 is TGTGCCAGCAGCCACCTTGGGGGGCCTGGAGGGAACACTGAAGCTTTCTTT. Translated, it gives CASSHLGGPGGNTEAFF.

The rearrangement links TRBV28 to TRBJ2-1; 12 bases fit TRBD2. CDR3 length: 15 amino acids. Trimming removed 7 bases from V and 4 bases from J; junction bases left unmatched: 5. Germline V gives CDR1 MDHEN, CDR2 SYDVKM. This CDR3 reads CASTLTSGSYNEQFF. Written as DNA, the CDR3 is TGTGCCAGCACCCTGACTAGCGGGAGTTACAATGAGCAGTTCTTC.

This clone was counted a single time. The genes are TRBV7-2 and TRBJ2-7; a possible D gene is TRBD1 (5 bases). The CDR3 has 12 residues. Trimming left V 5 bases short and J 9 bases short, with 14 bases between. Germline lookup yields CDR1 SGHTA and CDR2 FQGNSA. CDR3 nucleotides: TGTGCCAGCAGCCTAGAGACAGAGACGCAGTACTTC. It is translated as CASSLETETQYF.